This T cell receptor (beta chain) came from a study of CD8 T cells in Susac syndrome. RNA amounts of about 0.5 to 1 ug underwent reverse transcription with random hexamers. The authors amplified TCR beta CDR3 across 54 Vbeta and 13 Jbeta using immunoSEQ multiplex PCR. TCRdb independently ran MiXCR on the immunoSEQ multiplex PCR reads; one entry per CDR3 protein. Here the sample spans 20,000 to 25,000 distinct CDR3 sequences, roughly 93% being singletons. In blood CD8+ and CD4+ T cells, TCR beta underwent sequencing. Controls matched for age and sex were healthy donors. The germline V gene has CDR1 LGHNA and CDR2 YSLEER. The CDR3 is 17 residues long. V was trimmed by 3 bases and J by 9 bases, leaving 23 bases between them.

Sequenced: CD8+ T cells from PBMCs. This clonotype was sampled from a human donor in good health. J is TRBJ1-4 and V is TRBV4-3; D perhaps matches TRBD1 (5 bases). The CDR3 loop is CASSQIDWTLRGKKLFF. Here the CDR3 DNA reads TGCGCCAGCAGCCAGATCGACTGGACACTACGAGGAAAAAAACTGTTTTTT.